The 30 T cell receptor beta chains below were found in one sample sequenced in a study of blood T cell repertoires in COVID-19. Sequenced by immunoSEQ multiplex PCR; TCRdb stores in-frame clones only, minus some. Among over 100,000 clones listed, around 81% were seen once. Sample: peripheral blood. These receptors all come from a woman aged 60 to 75 with active or convalescent COVID-19.

The rearrangement links TRBV28 to TRBJ2-7; 11 positions match TRBD2. Germline lookup yields CDR1 MDHEN and CDR2 SYDVKM. The ends lost 2 bases at V and 3 bases at J; junction bases unmatched: 6. There are 16 residues in the CDR3. The CDR3 sequence is CASSLLAGGSFYEQYF. CDR3 DNA sequence: TGTGCCAGCAGTTTACTAGCGGGAGGATCGTTCTACGAGCAGTACTTC.

The chain couples TRBV5-1 to TRBJ1-1; D remains unclear. The germline V gene encodes CDR1 SGHRS and CDR2 YFSETQ. The ends were cut back, 0 bases at V and 4 bases at J, with 10 bases in the middle. The CDR3 contains 14 residues. Here the CDR3 reads CASSLDGVGTEAFF. The CDR3 DNA sequence: TGCGCCAGCAGCTTGGACGGAGTTGGCACTGAAGCTTTCTTT.

This clone was seen only once. The CDR3 loop is CAWSRGTGESDTQYF. CDR3 nucleotides: TGTGCCTGGAGTAGAGGGACAGGGGAGTCAGATACGCAGTATTTT. This chain links TRBV30 with TRBJ2-3, with 10 nucleotides matching TRBD1. V dropped 2 bases and J dropped 4; count of bases not matched to a gene: 6. The CDR3 is made up of 15 amino acids. Germline lookup yields CDR1 GTSNPN and CDR2 SVGIG (reference sequence).

V gene TRBV6-5 combines with J gene TRBJ2-7, with 10 bases aligning to TRBD1. The CDR3 loop spans 13 amino acids. The germline gives CDR1 MNHEY, CDR2 SVGAGI. V lost 6 bases to trimming and J lost 6 bases; unmatched junction nucleotides: 5. The CDR3 sequence is CASRRQGAGEQYF. The CDR3 DNA reads as TGTGCCAGCAGACGACAGGGGGCGGGCGAGCAGTACTTC.

This chain joins TRBV19 and TRBJ1-2; D gene ambiguous. V lost 7 bases, J lost 4 bases, and 19 bases lay in between. CDR3 length equals 15 residues. Germline CDR1 LNHDA, CDR2 SQIVND (reference sequence). CDR3 nucleotides: TGTGCCAGTAAGACCCAGACCGCGTCGGGCTATGGCTACACCTTC. This codes for CASKTQTASGYGYTF.

V gene TRBV3-1 (or the pseudogene TRBV3-2) combines with J gene TRBJ2-6; TRBD1 is a possible D gene (5 bases). The germline V gene encodes CDR1 LGHDT and CDR2 YNNKEL (reference sequence). The CDR3 consists of 13 residues. V was clipped by 5 bases and J by 10 bases, with 12 bases between them. CDR3 sequence: CASSKGSPNVLTF. The CDR3 nucleotides read TGTGCCAGCAGCAAGGGGTCCCCGAACGTCCTGACTTTC.

This clone was seen only a few times. This chain joins TRBV2 and TRBJ1-4; 8 nucleotides line up with TRBD1. Germline CDR1 SNHLY, CDR2 FYNNEI. J lost 3 bases, V lost 6 bases, and 9 bases had no gene match. There are 16 residues in the CDR3. CDR3 in DNA: TGTGCCAGCAGCCGGCCCAGACAGGGGCCTAATGAAAAACTGTTTTTT. The encoded protein is CASSRPRQGPNEKLFF.

The chain links TRBV5-4 to TRBJ1-1, with 8 positions matching TRBD1. This CDR3 has 14 residues. Germline CDR1 reads SGHNT; CDR2 reads YYREEE (reference sequence). The V gene end was trimmed by 4 bases and the J gene end by 1 base; junction bases not matched to a gene: 3. CDR3 region: CASSRGQGNTEAFF. CDR3 bases: TGTGCCAGCAGCCGCGGACAGGGGAACACTGAAGCTTTCTTT.

The chain couples TRBV19 to TRBJ2-5, with D perhaps matching TRBD1 (6 bases). V lost 3 bases to trimming and J lost 4 bases, with 15 bases between them. CDR1 is LNHDA and CDR2 is SQIVND in the germline V gene (reference sequence). CDR3 length equals 15 residues. CDR3 nucleotides: TGTGCCAGTAGTATTTCCCTTAGGGGGACAGAGACCCAGTACTTC. Translation: CASSISLRGTETQYF.

The CDR3 DNA reads as TGTGCCAGCAGTTCCTCAAACCTCTATTCTACACTGTTTTTT. Amino acids: CASSSSNLYSTLFF. The chain links TRBV27 to TRBJ1-4, with unresolved D. In germline, CDR1 is MNHEY, CDR2 SMNVEV (reference sequence). The CDR3 covers 14 residues. Trimming stripped 4 bases from V and 13 bases from J, with 19 bases between.

V usage is TRBV6-5 and J usage is TRBJ1-1, with 7 bases matching TRBD1. V shed 9 bases, J shed 0 bases, and the junction held 7 bases outside the gene matches. CDR3 length equals 14 residues. Germline lookup yields CDR1 MNHEY and CDR2 SVGAGI. The CDR3 here is CASNKGGLNTEAFF. In DNA form, the CDR3 reads TGTGCCAGTAATAAAGGGGGCCTGAACACTGAAGCTTTCTTT.

V gene TRBV18 combines with J gene TRBJ2-1; tentatively, D is TRBD1 (5 bases). This CDR3 is built from 14 residues. Trimming removed 3 bases from V and 6 bases from J, with 12 bases in between. Germline loops: CDR1 KGHSH, CDR2 LQKENI. The CDR3 DNA reads as TGTGCCAGCTCACCTCAAGCGCAGGGCAATGAGCAGTTCTTC. As protein: CASSPQAQGNEQFF.

This clone was found once. This chain connects TRBV6-6 to TRBJ2-7, with TRBD2 identical over 8 bases. The J segment lost 6 bases and the V segment lost 5 bases, leaving 6 bases of the junction unmatched. The CDR3 is 13 amino acids. CDR1 and CDR2 (germline): MNHNY, SVGAGI (reference sequence). The chain's CDR3 is CASSLTGTSEQYV. For the CDR3, the DNA is TGTGCCAGCAGTCTGACCGGGACTAGCGAGCAGTACGTC.

V gene TRBV6-5 combines with J gene TRBJ1-1; 8 bases map to TRBD1. With V trimmed by 0 bases and J by 2 bases, 5 bases remained unmatched. The CDR3 totals 16 residues. Germline assignment: CDR1 MNHEY and CDR2 SVGAGI. The CDR3 bases are TGTGCCAGCAGTTACTCTGAGACAGGGGTTAACACTGAAGCTTTCTTT. It translates to CASSYSETGVNTEAFF.

The CDR3 DNA is TGCGCCAGCAGGAGGGTCTCAACTAATGAAAAACTGTTTTTT. This sequence encodes CASRRVSTNEKLFF. The chain employs TRBV5-1 and TRBJ1-4; D is uncertain. CDR1 is SGHRS and CDR2 is YFSETQ in the germline V gene. The CDR3 covers 14 residues. Trimming left V 5 bases short and J 0 bases short, with 8 bases between.

This sequence joins TRBV5-6 and TRBJ2-1, with 12 nucleotides matching TRBD2. With V trimmed by 2 bases and J by 15 bases, 15 bases remained unmatched. The CDR3 has 16 amino acids. Per the germline V gene, CDR1 is SGHDT and CDR2 is YYEEEE. CDR3 coding DNA: TGTGCCAGCAGCTTCATTCGTCTAGCGGGGGGGGCTAGACTGTTCTTC. It codes for CASSFIRLAGGARLFF. The full variable domain, completed using reference TRBV5-6 and TRBJ2-1, is DAGVTQSPTHLIKTRGQQVTLRCSPKSGHDTVSWYQQALGQGPQFIFQYYEEEERQRGNFPDRFSGHQFPNYSSELNVNALLLGDSALYLCASSFIRLAGGARLFFGPGTRLTVL.

This clone has only a few counts. The chain couples TRBV6-5 to TRBJ2-7, with D uncertain. The V end lost 3 bases, the J end lost 6 bases, and 9 bases lay between the germline ends. The CDR3 is made up of 12 amino acids. From germline, CDR1 is MNHEY and CDR2 SVGAGI. CDR3 sequence (DNA): TGTGCCAGCAGTTATCCAGTTTGCGAGCAGTACGTC. Its translation is CASSYPVCEQYV.

The chain joins TRBV2 to TRBJ1-2; the D is unclear. The V and J ends lost 4 bases and 4 bases respectively, with 7 bases between them. CDR1 is SNHLY, CDR2 FYNNEI, per germline. The CDR3 covers 12 residues. CDR3 amino acids: CASSGILYGYTF. The CDR3 nucleotides are TGTGCCAGCAGTGGTATCCTCTATGGCTACACCTTC.

V is TRBV3-1 (or the pseudogene TRBV3-2) and J is TRBJ2-1; 10 positions agree with TRBD1. Germline CDR1 LGHDT, CDR2 YNNKEL (reference sequence). CDR3 length: 16 residues. V lost 3 bases to trimming and J lost 3 bases; unmatched junction nucleotides: 5. The CDR3 DNA is TGTGCCAGCAGCCACCTTCGGACAGGGGGCTACAATGAGCAGTTCTTC. The encoded protein is CASSHLRTGGYNEQFF.

This sequence joins TRBV15 and TRBJ1-5; 10 bases map to TRBD1. Trimming cost V 0 bases and J 9 bases; bases outside gene matches: 14. The CDR3 is 18 residues long. Germline-derived CDR1 and CDR2 are LNHNV and YYDKDF (reference sequence). The CDR3 region has the DNA TGTGCCACCAGCAGAGATCCGGGACAGGGGAGAGGCTATTGGCCCCAGCATTTT. It translates to CATSRDPGQGRGYWPQHF.

V is TRBV6-6 and J is TRBJ1-5; TRBD1 matches 8 bases. The CDR3 is made up of 16 amino acids. Germline trimming cut 6 bases from V and 4 bases from J; bases unmatched to any gene: 11. The germline V gene has CDR1 MNHNY and CDR2 SVGAGI (reference sequence). In nucleotides, the CDR3 is TGTGCCAGCAGAGACGGACAGGGAAGGAATAATCAGCCCCAGCATTTT. Protein sequence: CASRDGQGRNNQPQHF.

This rearrangement joins TRBV27 to TRBJ2-5, with D perhaps TRBD2 (6 bases). The germline V gene encodes CDR1 MNHEY and CDR2 SMNVEV (reference sequence). There are 15 residues in the CDR3. The V end lost 0 bases, the J end lost 1 base, and 9 bases lay between the germline ends. CDR3 bases: TGTGCCAGCAGTTTATCGTTCGGGGGCCAAGAGACCCAGTACTTC. Translation: CASSLSFGGQETQYF.

This rearrangement joins TRBV7-9 to TRBJ2-2; D might be TRBD2 (6 bases). The CDR3 totals 16 residues. V dropped 5 bases and J dropped 0 bases, with 13 bases sitting between them. Germline CDR1 and CDR2: SEHNR and FQNEAQ (reference sequence). DNA for the CDR3: TGTGCCAGCAGCCGGGGGACGCTTTCGAACACCGGGGAGCTGTTTTTT. This translates into CASSRGTLSNTGELFF.

V is TRBV19 and J is TRBJ1-3, with 7 bases that match TRBD1. CDR1 is LNHDA, CDR2 SQIVND, per germline (reference sequence). The CDR3 has 15 residues. V gave up 6 bases and J gave up 0 bases; unmatched junction bases: 5. CDR3 protein: CASSTTGISGNTIYF. The CDR3 nucleotides are TGTGCCAGTAGCACGACAGGGATCTCTGGAAACACCATATATTTT.

V gene TRBV6-1 combines with J gene TRBJ2-1; 12 bases match TRBD1. This CDR3 has 19 amino acids. Germline trimming cut 2 bases from V and 4 bases from J; bases unmatched to any gene: 12. From germline, CDR1 is MNHNS and CDR2 SASEGT. As DNA, the CDR3 is TGTGCCAGCAGTGAACGGGGACAGGGGGCGATATCAAGGTACAATGAGCAGTTCTTC. Encoded protein: CASSERGQGAISRYNEQFF.

V gene TRBV7-2 combines with J gene TRBJ1-1; D gene unclear. This CDR3 has 13 amino acids. Germline loops: CDR1 SGHTA, CDR2 FQGNSA. Trimming stripped 5 bases from V and 6 bases from J, with 13 bases between. CDR3 nucleotide sequence: TGTGCCAGCAGCCCTATGGGCCCCGCTGAAGCTTTCTTT. Amino acid sequence: CASSPMGPAEAFF.

The chain uses TRBV6-2 or TRBV6-3 and TRBJ1-1; D is perhaps TRBD1 (6 bases). Trimming pared 0 bases from V and 1 base from J, leaving 15 bases between. This CDR3 spans 17 amino acids. Looked up from germline, CDR1 is MNHEY and CDR2 is SVGEGT. CDR3: CASSYSRGAPGNTEAFF. In DNA, the CDR3 is TGTGCCAGCAGTTACTCGCGGGGGGCTCCGGGGAACACTGAAGCTTTCTTT.

This clone was seen just once. The genes are TRBV28 and TRBJ1-1; possibly TRBD1 for D (5 bases). CDR1 and CDR2 from the germline V gene are MDHEN and SYDVKM. This CDR3 comprises 12 residues. The V gene lost 3 bases and the J gene lost 4 bases, with 6 bases spanning the gap. The CDR3 DNA is TGTGCCAGCAGTTTCCAGGGCACTGAAGCTTTCTTT. Amino acids: CASSFQGTEAFF.

This clone was seen only once. Here the CDR3 DNA reads TGTGCCAGCAGTTCGAGCGGGAGGGGGATAGATACGCAGTATTTT. Translation gives CASSSSGRGIDTQYF. The chain couples TRBV6-2 or TRBV6-3 to TRBJ2-3, with 10 bases that match TRBD2. The V segment lost 4 bases and the J segment 5 bases; nucleotides outside the gene matches: 6. The CDR3 consists of 15 residues. CDR1 is MNHEY, CDR2 SVGEGT, per germline.

This chain joins TRBV5-1 and TRBJ1-6; D is uncertain. Germline CDR1 reads SGHRS; CDR2 reads YFSETQ. The CDR3 runs to 15 residues. The V end was cut by 4 bases, the J end by 6 bases, with 14 bases between. CDR3 DNA sequence: TGCGCCAGCAGCCTACGTAACAGTCCTAATTCACCCCTCCACTTT. This codes for CASSLRNSPNSPLHF. Drawing the rest from reference TRBV5-1 and TRBJ1-6, the complete variable domain is KAGVTQTPRYLIKTRGQQVTLSCSPISGHRSVSWYQQTPGQGLQFLFEYFSETQRNKGNFPGRFSGRQFSNSRSEMNVSTLELGDSALYLCASSLRNSPNSPLHFGNGTRLTVT.